Here is one T cell receptor (beta chain) with its context. This record comes from a study of tumor-infiltrating lymphocytes in primary liver carcinoma. Study-level background: Each participant had primary liver carcinoma, and surgical resection was the treatment. Patients were both men and women, whose ages ran from 30 to 69 years. There were roughly 3.65 to 7.13 million productive TCRbeta reads per sample, a yield similar across tissue types.

Unsorted whole blood yielded blood RNA, and germline DNA was extracted as well. Patients had chronic HBV infection and were treatment-naive. Total RNA (approximately 450 ng) served as template for TCR beta cDNA synthesis primed by a constant-region primer. Library construction for TCR beta comprised three nested multiplex PCR rounds performed with slightly modified ARM-PCR. Amplification in the first two PCR rounds was performed using TRBV1-TRBV30 forward primers and a C-beta reverse primer for 10 cycles each. TCRdb itself ran the multiplex PCR reads through MiXCR, one entry per CDR3 protein. Here the sample spans about 180,000 distinct CDR3 sequences, 50% to 75% being singletons. The CDR3 sequence is 15 residues long. V lost 7 bases, J lost 0 bases, and 12 bases lay in between. Looked up from germline, CDR1 is MNHNS and CDR2 is SASEGT.

The sample comprised peripheral blood. The clonotype was recovered from a man aged 40-55 years with primary liver carcinoma and hepatitis B virus infection. This chain joins TRBV6-1 and TRBJ1-4; unclear D gene. CDR3 nucleotide sequence: TGTGCCAGCACGACCCGGCAGGCAACTAATGAAAAACTGTTTTTT. Translating it yields CASTTRQATNEKLFF.